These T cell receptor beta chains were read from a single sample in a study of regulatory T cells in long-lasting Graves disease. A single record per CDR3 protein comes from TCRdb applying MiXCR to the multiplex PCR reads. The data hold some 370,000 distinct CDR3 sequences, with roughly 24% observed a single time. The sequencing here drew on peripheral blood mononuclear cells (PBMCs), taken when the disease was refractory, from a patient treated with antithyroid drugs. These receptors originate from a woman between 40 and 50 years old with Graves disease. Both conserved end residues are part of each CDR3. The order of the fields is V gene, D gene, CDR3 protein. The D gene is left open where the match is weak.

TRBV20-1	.	CSARRPLGRPGGSNQPQHF
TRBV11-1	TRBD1	CASSPRDRGEETQYF
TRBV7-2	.	CASSELAAQYF
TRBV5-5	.	CASSLGPNGGQETQYF
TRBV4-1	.	CASSQGFSGVYEKLFF
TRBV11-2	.	CASSTTWANYGYTF
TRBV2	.	CASSAVGPEDEQYF
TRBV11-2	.	CASSHTWGNQPQHF
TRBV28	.	CATSVAEDTQYF
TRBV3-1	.	CASSQLETQYF
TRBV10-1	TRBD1	CASTNRTGAHEQYF
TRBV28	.	CASSQAGPSYEQYF
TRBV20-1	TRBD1	CSAYSGTGRTEAFF
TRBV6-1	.	CASRLGRANTGELFF
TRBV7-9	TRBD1	CASSPRTFGTAYEQYF
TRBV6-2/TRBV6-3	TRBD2	CASSYHGRIADTQYF
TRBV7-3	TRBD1	CASSSLPGQGNTGELFF
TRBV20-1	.	CSASPGGTRNTEAFF
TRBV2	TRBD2	CASGKREQYEQFF
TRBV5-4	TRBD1	CASSSGQGLNIQYF
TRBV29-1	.	CSVDRGGTNEQFF
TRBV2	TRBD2	CASSELTGLAGKQETQYF
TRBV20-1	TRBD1	CSRRQGSEQYF
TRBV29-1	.	CSVERDTVSPQYF
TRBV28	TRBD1	CASIPGQNKETQYF
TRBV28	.	CASSLPGHYYTF
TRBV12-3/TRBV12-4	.	CASSFDSFRETQYF
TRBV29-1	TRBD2	CSVEGGRAYEQYF
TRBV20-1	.	CSACGREFVDTQYF
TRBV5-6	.	CTSSRESYEQYF
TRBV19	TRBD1	CASSISGTGGNTGELFF
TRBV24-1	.	CATSDFGIQPQHF
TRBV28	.	CASSGRDTWQETQYF
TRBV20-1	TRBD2	CSAREGGRRHTGELFF
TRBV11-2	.	CASSLRPSVLTF
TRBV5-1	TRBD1	CASSHGTGVNEQYF
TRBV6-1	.	CASSVPSYEQYF
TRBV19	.	CASSPVRGDNSPLHF
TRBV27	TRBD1	CASRDRRTNEKLVF
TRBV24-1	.	CATSDRLNTGELFF
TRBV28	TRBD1	CASREGTAQAYEQYF
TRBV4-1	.	CASSRGATTGELFF
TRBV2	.	CASSEVGSGNTIYF
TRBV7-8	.	CASSPGWGETQYF
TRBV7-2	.	CASSLSLGGVTPQHF
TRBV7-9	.	CASSNRFAGAKEKLFF
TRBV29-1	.	CSVEWGDSPETQYF
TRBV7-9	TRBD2	CASSLPSSGQSSYEQYF
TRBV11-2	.	CASSLDYRYEQFF
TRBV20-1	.	CSAIPSSPGRRTGELFF